This TCR beta chain was obtained from a study of T cell repertoires in cytomegalovirus infection. General study points: There were HLA-C-restricted CMV-specific TCR beta clonotypes dominating the ex vivo response.

Via MiXCR, TCRdb re-called the reads, giving one row per CDR3 protein. The sample carries some 700,000 distinct CDR3 sequences, less than 40% recorded once. In its sample, this clonotype was seen many times. Antigen unknown. CDR3 length: 16 amino acids. CDR1 is SGHVS, CDR2 FNYEAQ, per germline. The V end lost 1 base, the J end lost 0 bases, and 10 bases lay between the germline ends. Sequenced: PBMCs. The V call is TRBV7-6, the J call TRBJ2-1; D not certain. The TCR sequence derives from a human donor in good health (CMV status not recorded). Some clones in this sample may be carry-over from other donors' samples. In nucleotides, the CDR3 is TGTGCCAGCAGCTTAGGGGCACTGAGCTCCTACAATGAGCAGTTCTTC. Translation gives CASSLGALSSYNEQFF.